Following are 9 T cell receptor beta chains from one sample sequenced in a study of blood T cell repertoires in COVID-19. Clones were sequenced by immunoSEQ multiplex PCR, and TCRdb holds only the in-frame ones, with some missing. The sample carries 250,000 to 300,000 clones, roughly 93% recorded once. Sequencing was performed on PBMCs or T cells enriched from blood (not recorded which). Receptors originate from a woman in her 40s with acute COVID-19.

The chain carries TRBV6-5 and TRBJ1-1; no firm D call. The germline V gene has CDR1 MNHEY and CDR2 SVGAGI. Deletions cut 6 bases from V and 1 base from J, with 15 bases between. This CDR3 is built from 15 residues. The CDR3 bases are TGTGCCAGCAGCCAGCTGAGCCACAGGAACACTGAAGCTTTCTTT. It encodes CASSQLSHRNTEAFF.

The V call is TRBV28, the J call TRBJ1-1; D not resolved. The length of the CDR3 is 11 residues. Germline V lookup: CDR1 MDHEN, CDR2 SYDVKM. V was cut by 3 bases and J by 11 bases, with 10 bases left in between. In DNA form, the CDR3 reads TGTGCCAGCAGTTTTGCCGGGATGGCTTTCTTT. This sequence encodes CASSFAGMAFF.

The genes are TRBV5-4 and TRBJ2-5, with 8 positions matching TRBD2. The V and J ends lost 4 bases and 6 bases, in that order; junction bases with no gene match: 14. Germline V CDR1 and CDR2: SGHNT, YYREEE (reference sequence). This CDR3 has 16 residues. This chain's CDR3 is CASSGGTSRMIKTQYF. CDR3 bases: TGTGCCAGCAGCGGTGGGACTAGTCGTATGATAAAGACCCAGTACTTC.

The V and J genes are TRBV4-1 and TRBJ1-6; 8 positions agree with TRBD1. The CDR3 is made up of 14 amino acids. Trimming at V came to 0 bases and at J to 9 bases, leaving 1 base not matched to a gene. Germline-derived CDR1 and CDR2 are MGHRA and YSYEKL. CDR3 residues: CASSQEGTGSPLHF. Here the CDR3 DNA reads TGCGCCAGCAGCCAAGAGGGGACAGGTTCACCCCTCCACTTT.

The chain couples TRBV6-5 to TRBJ1-4; tentative D call: TRBD1 (6 bases). This CDR3 is built from 15 residues. CDR1 and CDR2 from the germline V gene are MNHEY and SVGAGI. V dropped 6 bases and J dropped 0 bases, with 11 bases sitting between them. The CDR3 DNA follows: TGTGCCAGCAGCCCCCACAGGGCAACTAATGAAAAACTGTTTTTT. Translation gives CASSPHRATNEKLFF.

The chain links TRBV11-2 to TRBJ2-5, with 16 positions matching TRBD2. This CDR3 has 19 amino acids. V was clipped by 4 bases and J by 4 bases; unmatched bases: 12. Germline V gene sequence: CDR1 SGHAT, CDR2 FQNNGV. The CDR3 coding sequence is TGTGCCAGCAGCTCAGTTGGGGGACTAGCGGGAGGGTTTCTAGAGACCCAGTACTTC. Encoded protein: CASSSVGGLAGGFLETQYF.

V usage is TRBV13 and J usage is TRBJ1-1, with a tentative D call TRBD1 (6 bases). V was trimmed by 5 bases and J by 1 base, leaving 11 bases between them. Per the germline V gene, CDR1 is PRHDT and CDR2 is FYEKMQ (reference sequence). CDR3 length: 14 residues. CDR3 in DNA: TGTGCCAGCAGCCTTACGGACAGGAACACTGAAGCTTTCTTT. Protein: CASSLTDRNTEAFF.

A few counts support this clone. This chain joins TRBV29-1 and TRBJ1-2; no definite D call. The CDR3 runs 14 residues. Trimming removed 4 bases from V and 2 bases from J, with 14 bases in between. Germline CDR1 reads SQVTM; CDR2 reads ANQGSEA. This chain's CDR3 is CSVVIGAGNYGYTF. CDR3 sequence (DNA): TGCAGCGTTGTGATCGGTGCAGGCAACTATGGCTACACCTTC.

The chain joins TRBV11-2 to TRBJ2-1; the D gene is possibly TRBD2 (5 bases). The CDR3 runs 13 residues. V lost 4 bases, J lost 2 bases, and 6 bases lay in between. Germline V gene data show CDR1 as SGHAT and CDR2 as FQNNGV. The CDR3: CASSSGTYNEQFF. CDR3 in DNA: TGTGCCAGCAGCTCCGGGACCTACAATGAGCAGTTCTTC. The full variable domain, its missing parts supplied by reference TRBV11-2 and TRBJ2-1, is EAGVAQSPRYKIIEKRQSVAFWCNPISGHATLYWYQQILGQGPKLLIQFQNNGVVDDSQLPKDRFSAERLKGVDSTLKIQPAKLEDSAVYLCASSSGTYNEQFFGPGTRLTVL.